This TCR beta chain stems from a study of cytomegalovirus exposure and HLA in healthy donors. 13 Jbeta primers and 60 Vbeta primers were used for the PCR. Source study methods: A later analysis counted 70 million to 85 million unique TCR beta chains, roughly 11 million shared. Sequencing used immunoSEQ multiplex PCR; TCRdb keeps in-frame clones, though not all of them. V, J and clone size reflect that table, while D and trimming were determined from the DNA. The table lists around 190,000 clones, 60% to 80% of them singletons. The donors gave bone marrow, and they were healthy. Unrecorded immune exposure was likely among donors, who were nominally healthy when sampled. Germline V lookup: CDR1 MNHEY, CDR2 SVGAGI. This CDR3 spans 15 amino acids. V was shortened by 1 base and J by 0 bases, with 9 bases between the two germline ends.

Sample: PBMCs. This rearrangement joins TRBV6-5 to TRBJ1-1; D might be TRBD1 (6 bases). The receptor was isolated from a woman aged 25 to 39 in good health and CMV-seropositive. The DNA for the CDR3 is TGTGCCAGCAGTTACTGGGGACACTTGAACACTGAAGCTTTCTTT. Its protein product is CASSYWGHLNTEAFF.